This TCR beta chain was identified in a study of identical twins. General study results and limits: The abundant beta clonotypes from cord blood had fewer insertions, and memory repertoires had none of this. Out-of-frame alpha sequences common to twins were enriched for low generation probability.

TCRdb redid the calling of the 5' RACE reads with MiXCR, one entry per CDR3 protein. This table has just over 500,000 distinct CDR3 sequences, approximately 22% appearing once. This clonotype was counted a single time. The antigen is undetermined. The same data also contributed to another study, on T cells expressing NK-cell markers.

Sequenced material: CD4+ T cells sorted from blood. The receptor comes from a woman younger than 30 in good health.

The CDR3 coding sequence is TGTGCCAGCAGCCAAACGGTGGTGGGGGAGCAGTACTTC. Translating it yields CASSQTVVGEQYF. This chain joins TRBV14 and TRBJ2-7; D uncertain. V was trimmed by 2 bases and J by 7 bases, leaving 12 bases between them. Germline V gives CDR1 SGHDN, CDR2 FVKESK. CDR3 length: 13 amino acids.